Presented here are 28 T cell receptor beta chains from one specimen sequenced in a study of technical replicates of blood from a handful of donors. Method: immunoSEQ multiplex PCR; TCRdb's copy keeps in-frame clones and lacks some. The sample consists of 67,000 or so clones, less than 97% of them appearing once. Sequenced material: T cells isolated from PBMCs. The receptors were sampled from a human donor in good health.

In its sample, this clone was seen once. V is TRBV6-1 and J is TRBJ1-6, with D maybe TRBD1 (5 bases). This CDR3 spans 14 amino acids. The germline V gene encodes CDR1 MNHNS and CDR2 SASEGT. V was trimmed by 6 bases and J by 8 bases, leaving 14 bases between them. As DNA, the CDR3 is TGTGCCAGCAGGCTCGACAGCAGCGATTCACCCCTCCACTTT. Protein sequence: CASRLDSSDSPLHF.

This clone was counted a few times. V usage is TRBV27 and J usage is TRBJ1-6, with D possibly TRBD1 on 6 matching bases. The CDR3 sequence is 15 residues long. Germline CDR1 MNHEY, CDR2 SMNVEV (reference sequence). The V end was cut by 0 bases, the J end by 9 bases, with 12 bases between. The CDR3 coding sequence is TGTGCCAGCAGTTTATCCACAGGGCCCTTTTCACCCCTCCACTTT. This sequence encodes CASSLSTGPFSPLHF.

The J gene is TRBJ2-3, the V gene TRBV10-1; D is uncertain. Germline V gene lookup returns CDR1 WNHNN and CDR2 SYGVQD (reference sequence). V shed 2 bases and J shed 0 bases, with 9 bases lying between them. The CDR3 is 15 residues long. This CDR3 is CASSERGASTDTQYF. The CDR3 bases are TGCGCCAGCAGTGAGAGAGGTGCGAGCACAGATACGCAGTATTTT.

The DNA of the CDR3 is TGTGCCAGCAGCTTGGACAGGGATTGGTACAATGAGCAGTTCTTC. It is translated as CASSLDRDWYNEQFF. The V and J genes are TRBV5-6 and TRBJ2-1; a weak D match, TRBD1 (6 bases). Germline V gene data show CDR1 as SGHDT and CDR2 as YYEEEE. There are 15 residues in the CDR3. The V end lost 0 bases, the J end lost 4 bases, and 11 bases lay between the germline ends.

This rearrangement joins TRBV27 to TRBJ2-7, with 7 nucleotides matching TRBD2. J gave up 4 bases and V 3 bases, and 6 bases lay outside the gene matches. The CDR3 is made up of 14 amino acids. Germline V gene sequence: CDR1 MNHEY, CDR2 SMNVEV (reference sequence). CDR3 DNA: TGTGCCAGCAGTTTCCTGGGGGGGAATTACGAGCAGTACTTC. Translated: CASSFLGGNYEQYF.

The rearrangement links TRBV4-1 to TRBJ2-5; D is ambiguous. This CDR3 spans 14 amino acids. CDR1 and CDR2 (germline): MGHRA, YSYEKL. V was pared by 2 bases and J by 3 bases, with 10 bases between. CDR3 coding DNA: TGCGCCAGCAGCCAATCTACTAATAAAGAGACCCAGTACTTC. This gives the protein CASSQSTNKETQYF.

As DNA, the CDR3 is TGTGCCAGCAGTTCGACCGGGATAAACACCGGGGAGCTGTTTTTT. Amino acids: CASSSTGINTGELFF. The V call is TRBV28, the J call TRBJ2-2, with TRBD2 as a possible D gene (5 bases). This CDR3 has 15 amino acids. Trimming took 4 bases from V and 2 from J, leaving 11 bases between them. CDR1 is MDHEN, CDR2 SYDVKM, per germline.

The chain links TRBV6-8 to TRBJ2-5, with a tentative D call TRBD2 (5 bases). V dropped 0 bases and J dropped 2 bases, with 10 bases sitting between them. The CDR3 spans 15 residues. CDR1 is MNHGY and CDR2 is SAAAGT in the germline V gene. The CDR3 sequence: CASSYSTSGQETQYF. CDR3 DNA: TGTGCCAGCAGTTACTCGACTTCGGGGCAAGAGACCCAGTACTTC.

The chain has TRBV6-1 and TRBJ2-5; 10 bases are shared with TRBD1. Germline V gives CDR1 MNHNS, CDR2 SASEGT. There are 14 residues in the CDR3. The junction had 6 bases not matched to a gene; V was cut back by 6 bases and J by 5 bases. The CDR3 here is CASRSGTGVETQYF. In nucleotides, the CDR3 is TGTGCCAGCAGGTCCGGGACAGGGGTGGAGACCCAGTACTTC.

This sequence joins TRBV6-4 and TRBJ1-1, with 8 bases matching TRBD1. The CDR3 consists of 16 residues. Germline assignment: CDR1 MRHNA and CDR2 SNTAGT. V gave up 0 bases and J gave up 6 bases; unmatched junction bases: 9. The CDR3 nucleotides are TGTGCCAGCAGTGACTCAGTCGGGACAGGACGCGCTGAAGCTTTCTTT. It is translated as CASSDSVGTGRAEAFF.

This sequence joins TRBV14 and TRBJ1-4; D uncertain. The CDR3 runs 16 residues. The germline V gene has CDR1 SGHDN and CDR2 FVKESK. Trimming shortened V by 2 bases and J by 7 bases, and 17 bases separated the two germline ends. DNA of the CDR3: TGTGCCAGCAGCCAAAGTTTCGCGAGGTTTGGTGAAAAACTGTTTTTT. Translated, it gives CASSQSFARFGEKLFF.

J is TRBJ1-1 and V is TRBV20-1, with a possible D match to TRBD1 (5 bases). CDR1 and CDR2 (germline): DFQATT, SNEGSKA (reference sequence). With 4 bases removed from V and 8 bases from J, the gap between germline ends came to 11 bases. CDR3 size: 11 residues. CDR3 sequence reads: CSAIGAYEAFF. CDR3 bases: TGCAGTGCTATTGGGGCGTACGAAGCTTTCTTT.

For the CDR3, the DNA is TGTGCCAGCAGAGCTCTGGGCCCTCACGGTGGCTACACCTTC. Residues: CASRALGPHGGYTF. The chain is built from TRBV27 and TRBJ1-2; D gene ambiguous. V lost 6 bases, J lost 7 bases, and 18 bases lay in between. Germline V gene lookup returns CDR1 MNHEY and CDR2 SMNVEV (reference sequence). The CDR3 spans 14 residues.

The CDR3 DNA reads TGTGCCAGCAGGGATGAACTGAGACAGGGGTCGTCTGGGGCCAACGTCCTGACTTTC. Translating gives CASRDELRQGSSGANVLTF. The J gene is TRBJ2-6, the V gene TRBV11-2; 8 bases match TRBD1. Germline assignment: CDR1 SGHAT and CDR2 FQNNGV. V shed 6 bases and J 1 base; nucleotides not matched to a gene: 14. The CDR3 length is 19 residues.

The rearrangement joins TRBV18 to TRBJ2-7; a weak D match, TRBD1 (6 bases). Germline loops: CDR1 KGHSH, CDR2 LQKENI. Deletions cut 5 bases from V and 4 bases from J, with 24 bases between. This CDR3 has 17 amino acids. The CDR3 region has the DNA TGTGCCAGCTCAACACGCCCAGGGGTAGAGACCTCTTACGAGCAGTACTTC. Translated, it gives CASSTRPGVETSYEQYF.

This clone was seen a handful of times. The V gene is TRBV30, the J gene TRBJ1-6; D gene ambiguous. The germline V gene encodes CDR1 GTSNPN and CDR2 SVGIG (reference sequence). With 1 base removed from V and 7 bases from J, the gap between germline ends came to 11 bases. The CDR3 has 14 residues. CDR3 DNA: TGTGCCTGGAGTGCCGGGAGGGTGAATTCACCCCTCCACTTT. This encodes CAWSAGRVNSPLHF.

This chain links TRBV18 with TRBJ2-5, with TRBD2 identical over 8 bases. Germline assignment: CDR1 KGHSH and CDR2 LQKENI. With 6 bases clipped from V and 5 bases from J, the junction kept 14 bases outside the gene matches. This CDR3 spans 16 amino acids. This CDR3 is CASSRSLAGGFETQYF. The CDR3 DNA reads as TGTGCCAGCTCCCGGTCTTTGGCGGGAGGATTTGAGACCCAGTACTTC.

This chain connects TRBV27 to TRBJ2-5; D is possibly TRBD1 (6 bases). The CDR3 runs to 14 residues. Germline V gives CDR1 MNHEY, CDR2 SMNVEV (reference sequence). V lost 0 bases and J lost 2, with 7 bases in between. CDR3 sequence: CASSLSTGQETQYF. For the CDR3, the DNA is TGTGCCAGCAGTTTATCCACAGGGCAAGAGACCCAGTACTTC.

CDR3 sequence (DNA): TGTGCCAGCAGTGAACCCGGCGGGGGGGCGACAGATACGCAGTATTTT. Its protein product is CASSEPGGGATDTQYF. The rearrangement uses TRBV6-1 and TRBJ2-3; TRBD2 aligns across 9 bases. V lost 2 bases to trimming and J lost 3 bases; unmatched junction nucleotides: 6. The CDR3 runs to 16 residues. The germline V gene encodes CDR1 MNHNS and CDR2 SASEGT.

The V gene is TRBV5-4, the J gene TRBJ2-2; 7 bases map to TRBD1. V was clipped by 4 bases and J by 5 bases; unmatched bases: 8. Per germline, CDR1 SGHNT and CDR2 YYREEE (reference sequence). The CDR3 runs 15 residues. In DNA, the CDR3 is TGTGCCAGCAGCCCCGGACAGGCTTTGACCGGGGAGCTGTTTTTT. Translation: CASSPGQALTGELFF.

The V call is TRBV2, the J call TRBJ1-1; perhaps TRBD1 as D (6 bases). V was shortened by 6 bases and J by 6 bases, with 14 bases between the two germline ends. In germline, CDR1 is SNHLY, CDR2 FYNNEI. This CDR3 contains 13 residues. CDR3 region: CASRLGGAAEAFF. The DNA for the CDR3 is TGTGCCAGCAGATTAGGGGGGGCGGCTGAAGCTTTCTTT.

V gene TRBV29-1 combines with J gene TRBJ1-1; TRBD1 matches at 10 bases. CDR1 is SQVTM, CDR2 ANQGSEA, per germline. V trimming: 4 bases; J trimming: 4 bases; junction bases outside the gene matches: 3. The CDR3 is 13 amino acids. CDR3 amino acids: CSVADRGGTEAFF. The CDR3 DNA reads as TGCAGCGTTGCGGACAGGGGGGGCACTGAAGCTTTCTTT.

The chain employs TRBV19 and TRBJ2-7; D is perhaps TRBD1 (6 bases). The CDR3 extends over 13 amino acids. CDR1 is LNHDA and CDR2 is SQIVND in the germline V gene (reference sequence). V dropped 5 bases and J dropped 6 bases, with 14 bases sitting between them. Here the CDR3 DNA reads TGTGCCAGTAGTGCCCAAACAGGGACCGAGCAGTACTTC. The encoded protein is CASSAQTGTEQYF.

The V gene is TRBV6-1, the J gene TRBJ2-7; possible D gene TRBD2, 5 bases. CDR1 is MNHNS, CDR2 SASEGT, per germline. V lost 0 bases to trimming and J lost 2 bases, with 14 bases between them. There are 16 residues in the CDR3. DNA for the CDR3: TGTGCCAGCAGTGAAGCGCTTACTCGGAGGACCTACGAGCAGTACTTC. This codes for CASSEALTRRTYEQYF.

CDR3 sequence: CASSLGGGPIYNEQFF. DNA of the CDR3: TGTGCCAGCAGCTTAGGCGGGGGGCCGATTTACAATGAGCAGTTCTTC. The J gene is TRBJ2-1, the V gene TRBV7-9; the match to TRBD2 covers 8 bases. V lost 1 base to trimming and J lost 4 bases; unmatched junction nucleotides: 6. Germline V gives CDR1 SEHNR, CDR2 FQNEAQ (reference sequence). The CDR3 runs to 16 residues.

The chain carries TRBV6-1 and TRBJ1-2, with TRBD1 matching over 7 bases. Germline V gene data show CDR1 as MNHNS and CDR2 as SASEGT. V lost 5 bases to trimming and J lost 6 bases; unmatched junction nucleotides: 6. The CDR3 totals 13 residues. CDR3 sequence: CASSINRGDGYTF. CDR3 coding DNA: TGTGCCAGCAGTATTAACAGGGGAGATGGCTACACCTTC.

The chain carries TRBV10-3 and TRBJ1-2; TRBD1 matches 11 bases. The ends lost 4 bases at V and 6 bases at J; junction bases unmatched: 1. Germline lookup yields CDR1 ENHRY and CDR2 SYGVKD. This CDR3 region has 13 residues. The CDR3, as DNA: TGTGCCATCAGTGGGACAGGGGGCGATGGCTACACCTTC. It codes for CAISGTGGDGYTF.

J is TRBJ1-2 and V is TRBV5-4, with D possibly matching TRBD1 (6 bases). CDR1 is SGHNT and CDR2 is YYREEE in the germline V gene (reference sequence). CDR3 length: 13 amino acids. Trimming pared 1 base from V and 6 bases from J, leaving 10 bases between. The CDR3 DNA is TGTGCCAGCAGCTTGCGGGACACCGATGGCTACACCTTC. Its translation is CASSLRDTDGYTF. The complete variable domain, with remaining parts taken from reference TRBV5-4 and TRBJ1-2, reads ETGVTQSPTHLIKTRGQQVTLRCSSQSGHNTVSWYQQALGQGPQFIFQYYREEENGRGNFPPRFSGLQFPNYSSELNVNALELDDSALYLCASSLRDTDGYTFGSGTRLTVV.